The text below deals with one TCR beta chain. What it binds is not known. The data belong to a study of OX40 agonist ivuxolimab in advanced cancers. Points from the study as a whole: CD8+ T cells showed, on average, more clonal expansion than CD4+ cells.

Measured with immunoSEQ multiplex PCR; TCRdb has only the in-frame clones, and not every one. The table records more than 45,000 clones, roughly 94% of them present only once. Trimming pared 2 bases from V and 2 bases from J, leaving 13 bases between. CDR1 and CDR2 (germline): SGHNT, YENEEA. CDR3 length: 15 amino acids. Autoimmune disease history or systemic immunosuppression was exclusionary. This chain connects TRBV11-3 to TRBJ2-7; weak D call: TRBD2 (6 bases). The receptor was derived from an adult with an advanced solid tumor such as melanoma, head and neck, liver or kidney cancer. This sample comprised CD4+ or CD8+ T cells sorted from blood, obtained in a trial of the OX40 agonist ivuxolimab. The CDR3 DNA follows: TGTGCCAGCAGCTTACGGCGGGATAACGCCTACGAGCAGTACTTC. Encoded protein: CASSLRRDNAYEQYF.